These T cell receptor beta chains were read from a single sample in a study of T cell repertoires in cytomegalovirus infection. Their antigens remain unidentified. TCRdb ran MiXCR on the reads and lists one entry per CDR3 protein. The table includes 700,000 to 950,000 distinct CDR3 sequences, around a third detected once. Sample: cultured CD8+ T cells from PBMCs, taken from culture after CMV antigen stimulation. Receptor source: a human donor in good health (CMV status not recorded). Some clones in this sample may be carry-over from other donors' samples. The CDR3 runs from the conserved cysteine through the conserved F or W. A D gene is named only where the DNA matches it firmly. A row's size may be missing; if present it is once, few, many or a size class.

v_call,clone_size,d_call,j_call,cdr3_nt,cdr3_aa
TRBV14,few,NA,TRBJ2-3,TGTGCCAGCAGCCTAATAGGGGGGCCCCCCGCAGATACGCAGTATTTT,CASSLIGGPPADTQYF
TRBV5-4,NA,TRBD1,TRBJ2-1,TGTGCCAGCAGCTTCGGGTGGGACAGGGCCAATGAGCAGTTCTTC,CASSFGWDRANEQFF
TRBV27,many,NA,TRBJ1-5,TGTGCCAGCAGGGACAATAGCAATCAGCCCCAGCATTTT,CASRDNSNQPQHF
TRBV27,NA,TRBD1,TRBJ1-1,TGTGCCAGCCGACGGACAGGGTCGAGGACTGAAGCTTTCTTT,CASRRTGSRTEAFF
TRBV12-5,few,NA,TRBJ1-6,TGTGCTAGTGGTTTTAGCAGTGATAATTCACCCCTCCACTTT,CASGFSSDNSPLHF
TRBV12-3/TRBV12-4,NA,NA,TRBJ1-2,TGTGCCAGCAGTTCAGACTCCTTAATGGGGTATGGCTACACCTTC,CASSSDSLMGYGYTF
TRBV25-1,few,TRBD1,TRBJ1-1,TGTGCCAGCAGTGATCCGGGACAGGGAGAGATTGAAGCTTTCTTT,CASSDPGQGEIEAFF
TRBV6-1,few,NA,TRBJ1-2,TGTGCCAGCAAACATGACCTCACCGGCCGAGGCGCTAACTATGGCTACACCTTC,CASKHDLTGRGANYGYTF
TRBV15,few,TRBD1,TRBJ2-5,TGTGCCAGCGAACAGGGGGAGACCCAGTACTTC,CASEQGETQYF
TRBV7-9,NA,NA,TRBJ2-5,TGTGCCAGCAGCTTAATGGGGCCACGAGGGGAGACCCAGTACTTC,CASSLMGPRGETQYF
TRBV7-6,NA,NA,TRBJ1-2,TGTGCCAGCAGCTCATTGACCCATTCTACCTATGGCTACACCTTC,CASSSLTHSTYGYTF
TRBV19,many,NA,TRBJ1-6,TGTGCCAGTACCCCAGGGACCGCGCGCTACCTCCACTTT,CASTPGTARYLHF
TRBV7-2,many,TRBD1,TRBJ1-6,TGTGCCAGCAGCGTGGACAGGGGAAGGAGTTCACCCCTCCACTTT,CASSVDRGRSSPLHF
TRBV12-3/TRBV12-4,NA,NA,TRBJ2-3,TGTGCCAGCAGTTTAAGTGGGGGGACGGTGGGTACGCAGTATTTT,CASSLSGGTVGTQYF
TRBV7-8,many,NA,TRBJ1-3,TGTGCCAGCAGCTTAGTGGCTGGAGAGGCCAACACCATATATTTT,CASSLVAGEANTIYF
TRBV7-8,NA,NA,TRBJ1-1,TGTGCCAGCAGTCCCTCGAGGGTCCTATACACTGAAGCTTTCTTT,CASSPSRVLYTEAFF
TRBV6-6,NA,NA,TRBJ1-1,TGTGCCAGCAGTTACACTGATAGGGCCACTGAAGCTTTCTTT,CASSYTDRATEAFF
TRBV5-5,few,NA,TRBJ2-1,TGTGCCAGCAGCCCGGAAAGGGGGGGGCAAGATGAGCAGTTCTTC,CASSPERGGQDEQFF
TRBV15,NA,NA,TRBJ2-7,TGTGCCACCAGCATTGACCCTGGAAGCTCCTACGAGCAGTACTTC,CATSIDPGSSYEQYF
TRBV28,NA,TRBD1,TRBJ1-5,TGTGCCAGCAGCCTTTATACAGGGGATAGCAATCATCCCCAGCATTTT,CASSLYTGDSNHPQHF
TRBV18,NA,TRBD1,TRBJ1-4,TGTGCCAGCTCACCAATATGGGGACAGACTCTGACAACTAATGAAAAACTGTTTTTT,CASSPIWGQTLTTNEKLFF
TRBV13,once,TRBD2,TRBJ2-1,TGTGCCAGCAGCCCGACCGGACTAGAACTTTACAATGAGCAGTTCTTC,CASSPTGLELYNEQFF
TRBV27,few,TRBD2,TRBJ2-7,TGTGCCAGCAGTCTCACGACTAGCGGGGGGACCGCAGGGGAGCAGTACTTC,CASSLTTSGGTAGEQYF
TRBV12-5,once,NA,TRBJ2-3,TGTGCTAGTGATTTGGCCGTGGATACGCAGTATTTT,CASDLAVDTQYF
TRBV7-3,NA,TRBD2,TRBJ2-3,TGTGCCAGCAGCTTAGAATTGGTAGCGGGGGATACTAGCACAGATACGCAGTATTTT,CASSLELVAGDTSTDTQYF
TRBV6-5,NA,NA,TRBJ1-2,TGTGCCAGCAGCCGAGCGCCCCCCTATGGCTACACCTTC,CASSRAPPYGYTF
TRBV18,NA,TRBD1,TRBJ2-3,TGTGCCAGCTCACACGGCCGGGACAGGTCCTCAGATACGCAGTATTTT,CASSHGRDRSSDTQYF
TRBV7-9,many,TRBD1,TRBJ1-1,TGTGCCAGCAGCTTAGGGGCAGGACAGGGCACTGAAGCTTTCTTT,CASSLGAGQGTEAFF
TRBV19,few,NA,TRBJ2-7,TGTGCCAGTAGTATAGGTCAGGTCGACGAGCAGTACTTC,CASSIGQVDEQYF
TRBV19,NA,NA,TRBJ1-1,TGTGCCAGTAGTATGAACGGGAACACTGAAGCTTTCTTT,CASSMNGNTEAFF
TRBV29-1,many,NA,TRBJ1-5,TGCAGCGTTTCTACAGGGCACAATCAGCCCCAGCATTTT,CSVSTGHNQPQHF
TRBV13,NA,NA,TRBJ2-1,TGTGCCAGCAGCCCCTCCGGCAACAATGAGCAGTTCTTC,CASSPSGNNEQFF
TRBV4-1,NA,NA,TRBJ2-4,TGCGCCAGCAGCCAAGGGGTTCAGGCTACGGGCAAAAACATTCAGTACTTC,CASSQGVQATGKNIQYF
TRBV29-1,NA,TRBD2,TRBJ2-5,TGCAGCGTTGCGGGACTAGCGGGGAAAGAGGGAGAGACCCAGTACTTC,CSVAGLAGKEGETQYF
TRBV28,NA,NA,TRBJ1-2,TGTGCCAGCAGTCCCTGGGGCACTAGAGTAACTGGCTACACCTTC,CASSPWGTRVTGYTF
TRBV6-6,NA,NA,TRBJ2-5,TGTGCCAGCAGTTCATTCGGACAGCAAGAGACCCAGTACTTC,CASSSFGQQETQYF
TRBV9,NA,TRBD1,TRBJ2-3,TGTGTCGGCCGGGACAGAGACACAGATACGCAGTACTTT,CVGRDRDTDTQYF
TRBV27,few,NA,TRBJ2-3,TGTGCCAGCAGTTTCTTAGGGGGGCTGACAGATACGCAGTATTTT,CASSFLGGLTDTQYF
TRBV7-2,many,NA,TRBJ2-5,TGTGCCAGCAGCCCAGTAAGTCCACGAGAGACCCAGTACTTC,CASSPVSPRETQYF
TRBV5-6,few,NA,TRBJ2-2,TGTGCCAGCAGCTTGGGACGCCTATTGCCCGGGGAGCTGTTTTTT,CASSLGRLLPGELFF
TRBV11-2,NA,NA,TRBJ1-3,TGTGCCAGCAGCTTAGACCCTCAGGGACCTGGAAACACCATATATTTT,CASSLDPQGPGNTIYF
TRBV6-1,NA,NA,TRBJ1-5,TGTGCTTCCCGGGCGGGGAACAATCAGCCCCAGCATTTT,CASRAGNNQPQHF
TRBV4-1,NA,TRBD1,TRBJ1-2,TGCGCCAGCAGCCAAGAAAGAGAGGGGGCTGGGCCTAACTATGGCTACACCTTC,CASSQEREGAGPNYGYTF
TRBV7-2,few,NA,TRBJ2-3,TGTGCCAGCAGCTTAGTAGGCGGGTGGGCAGATACGCAGTATTTT,CASSLVGGWADTQYF
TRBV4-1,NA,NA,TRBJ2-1,TGCGCCAGCTCAGGACAGTACAATGAGCAGTTCTTC,CASSGQYNEQFF
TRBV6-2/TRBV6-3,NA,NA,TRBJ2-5,TGTGCCAGCAGCTCAAATTTCGGGGGCCCGCTGTACTTC,CASSSNFGGPLYF
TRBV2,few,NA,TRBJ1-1,TGTGCCAGCAGAACAGCTCTTGAAGCTTTCTTT,CASRTALEAFF
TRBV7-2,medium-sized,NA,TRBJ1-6,TGTGCCAGCAGCTTAGCCACATTGCGTCGGGGAAATTCACCCCTCCACTTT,CASSLATLRRGNSPLHF
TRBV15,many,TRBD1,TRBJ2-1,TGTGCCACCAGCAGTCTCACCTCCGGACAGGGGCGGAATGAGCAGTTCTTC,CATSSLTSGQGRNEQFF
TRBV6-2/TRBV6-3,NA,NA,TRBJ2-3,TGTGCCAGCAGTTACTTCAGGCCTAGATCAGATACGCAGTATTTT,CASSYFRPRSDTQYF
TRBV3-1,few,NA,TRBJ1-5,TGTGCCAGCAGCCTTCCGGACAATCAGCCCCAGCATTTT,CASSLPDNQPQHF
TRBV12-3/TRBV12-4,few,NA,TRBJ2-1,TGTGCCAGCAGTCCCGGGACACTAGCCTACAATGAGCAGTTCTTC,CASSPGTLAYNEQFF
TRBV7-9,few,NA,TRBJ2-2,TGTGCCAGCAGCTCAAAGACTCTCGCGAACACCGGGGAGCTGTTTTTT,CASSSKTLANTGELFF
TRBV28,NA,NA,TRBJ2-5,TGTGCCAGCAGTTCCGACCGAGAAATCCAAGAGACCCAGTACTTC,CASSSDREIQETQYF
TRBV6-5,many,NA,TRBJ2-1,TGTGCCAGCAGTTACTCGGGCGGACCCAACGAGCAGTTCTTC,CASSYSGGPNEQFF